The present TCR beta chain was sequenced within a study of T cell responses to AZD1222 COVID-19 vaccine. Study-wide results and limits: After the peak T cell response, and only then, were repertoires sampled. Nearly half of spike-specific TCRs reportedly target variant regions that are unmutated in the B.1.351 and B.1.1.7 variants. Two AZD1222 administrations were followed by greater Spike-specific TCR breadth and depth.

Analyses pooled second doses at about 4 or about 12 weeks. This clone was seen once. Antigen unknown. The table came from immunoSEQ multiplex PCR; TCRdb's copy has only in-frame clones and leaves some out. The sample has roughly 100,000 clones; roughly nine tenths are singletons. The sample was peripheral blood, taken 28 days after the second AZD1222 dose. The origin of this receptor is an adult who received the AZD1222 COVID-19 vaccine.

This CDR3 is CASSFGVPETQYF. CDR3 nucleotide sequence: TGTGCCAGCAGTTTCGGAGTACCGGAGACCCAGTACTTC. This chain joins TRBV28 and TRBJ2-5, with unresolved D. V lost 3 bases to trimming and J lost 5 bases, with 10 bases between them. The CDR3 runs to 13 residues. CDR1 is MDHEN and CDR2 is SYDVKM in the germline V gene.